This TCR beta chain was observed in a study of shared clonotypes between healthy human individuals. J lost 5 bases, V lost 5 bases, and 15 bases had no gene match. The germline gives CDR1 SEHNR, CDR2 FQNEAQ (reference sequence). CDR3 length equals 17 residues. The assay was immunoSEQ multiplex PCR, and TCRdb's table has in-frame clones only and misses some. Of tens of thousands of clones in the sample, about 61% are singletons; the top ten hold roughly half. This clone was seen at least ten times. This sequence joins TRBV7-9 and TRBJ2-1, with 7 bases aligning to TRBD1. Sequenced input: memory CD8+ T cells sorted from blood. Indicated subset: CD45RO+ cells pooled with CCR7-negative TemRA cells. The source is a man aged 25 to 45 in good health. CDR3 protein: CASSPGTVSLQDNEQFF. The CDR3 region has the DNA TGTGCCAGCAGCCCGGGGACAGTATCTCTGCAGGACAATGAGCAGTTCTTC.